This T cell receptor (beta chain) was sequenced in a study of patients and donors after allogeneic stem cell transplantation. Germline CDR1 and CDR2: KGHSH and LQKENI. The CDR3 is 15 residues long. V lost 4 bases, J lost 6 bases, and 5 bases stayed unmatched. One entry per CDR3 protein results from TCRdb running MiXCR on the RT-PCR reads. Of about a million distinct CDR3 sequences in the sample, roughly 18% were seen once. This clonotype was sampled from a human donor who was either an allogeneic HSCT recipient or a stem cell or donor lymphocyte infusion donor (not recorded which). It is not recorded whose cells these are; they may come from a transplant donor. Sequencing was done on a sample of blood, either unsorted or a sorted T cell fraction (not recorded which). The rearrangement uses TRBV18 and TRBJ2-7; 14 positions match TRBD2. The CDR3 sequence is CASSQSGLAGVEQYF. For the CDR3, the DNA is TGTGCCAGCTCACAATCGGGACTAGCGGGAGTCGAGCAGTACTTC. Based on the CDR3 plus reference TRBV18 and TRBJ2-7, the full variable domain is NAGVMQNPRHLVRRRGQEARLRCSPMKGHSHVYWYRQLPEEGLKFMVYLQKENIIDESGMPKERFSAEFPKEGPSILRIQQVVRGDSAAYFCASSQSGLAGVEQYFGPGTRLTVT.